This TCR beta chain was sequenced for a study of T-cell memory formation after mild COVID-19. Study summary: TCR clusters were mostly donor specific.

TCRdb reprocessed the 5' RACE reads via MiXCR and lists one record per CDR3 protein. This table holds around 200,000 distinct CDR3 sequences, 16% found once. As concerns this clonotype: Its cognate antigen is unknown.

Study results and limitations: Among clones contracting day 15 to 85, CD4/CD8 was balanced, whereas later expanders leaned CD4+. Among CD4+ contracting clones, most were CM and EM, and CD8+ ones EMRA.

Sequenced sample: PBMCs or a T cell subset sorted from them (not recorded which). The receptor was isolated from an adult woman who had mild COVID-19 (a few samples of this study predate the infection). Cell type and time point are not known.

DNA for the CDR3: TGTGCCAGCAGCTTAGTGCAGGGCTACAATGAGCAGTTCTTC. Its protein product is CASSLVQGYNEQFF. This sequence joins TRBV7-6 and TRBJ2-1, with D perhaps TRBD1 (5 bases). From germline, CDR1 is SGHVS and CDR2 FNYEAQ. The CDR3 covers 14 residues. Trimming took 1 base from V and 3 from J, leaving 7 bases between them.